The source of this T cell receptor beta chain is a study of T cell repertoires in aging, cancer and after chemotherapy. Study outcomes and limitations: Untreated cancer patients had significantly lower blood TCR diversity than age-matched healthy donors.

Per the germline V gene, CDR1 is ENHRY and CDR2 is SYGVKD. Trimming took off 3 bases at V and 0 bases at J, with 12 bases between the two ends. The CDR3 loop spans 15 amino acids. With respect to this clonotype: Its antigen is unknown.

A mixed TRB-A/B primer pool amplified rearranged TRB by multiplex touch-down PCR. From the multiplex PCR reads, TCRdb called clonotypes with MiXCR, one entry per CDR3 protein. The sample records 10,000 to 15,000 distinct CDR3 sequences, 35% being singletons. The template was genomic DNA from peripheral blood, not RNA. Source material: blood. This TCR was sampled from a human donor in good health. The donor label of this sample is uncertain. The chain combines TRBV10-3 with TRBJ2-7; D tentatively fits TRBD1 or TRBD2 (5 bases each). For the CDR3, the DNA is TGTGCCATCAGTGACCCCGGGACCCCCTCCTACGAGCAGTACTTC. It encodes CAISDPGTPSYEQYF.